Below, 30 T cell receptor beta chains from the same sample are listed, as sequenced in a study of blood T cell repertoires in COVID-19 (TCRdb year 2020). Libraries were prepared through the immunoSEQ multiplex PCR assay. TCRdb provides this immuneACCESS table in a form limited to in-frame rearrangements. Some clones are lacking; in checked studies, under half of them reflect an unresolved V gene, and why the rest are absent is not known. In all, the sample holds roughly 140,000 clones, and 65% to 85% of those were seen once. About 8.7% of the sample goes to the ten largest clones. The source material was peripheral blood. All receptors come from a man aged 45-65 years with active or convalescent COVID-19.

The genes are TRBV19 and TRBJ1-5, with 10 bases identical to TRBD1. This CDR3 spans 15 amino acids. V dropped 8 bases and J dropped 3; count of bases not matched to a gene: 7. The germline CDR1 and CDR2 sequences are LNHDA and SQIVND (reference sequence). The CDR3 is CASGGTGVNNQPQHF. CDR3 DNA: TGTGCCAGTGGAGGGACAGGGGTGAACAATCAGCCCCAGCATTTT.

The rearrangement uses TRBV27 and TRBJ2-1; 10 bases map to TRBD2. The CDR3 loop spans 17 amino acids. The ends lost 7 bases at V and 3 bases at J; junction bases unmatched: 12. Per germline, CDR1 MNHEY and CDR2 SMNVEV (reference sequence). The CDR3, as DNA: TGTGCCAGCAAAGGGGGTCCACTAGCGGGGAACTACAATGAGCAGTTCTTC. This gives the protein CASKGGPLAGNYNEQFF.

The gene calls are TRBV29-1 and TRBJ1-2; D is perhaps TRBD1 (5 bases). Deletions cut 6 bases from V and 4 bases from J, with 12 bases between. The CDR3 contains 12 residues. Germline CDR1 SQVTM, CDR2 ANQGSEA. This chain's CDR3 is CSVGGGIYGYTF. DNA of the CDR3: TGCAGCGTCGGGGGAGGGATCTATGGCTACACCTTC.

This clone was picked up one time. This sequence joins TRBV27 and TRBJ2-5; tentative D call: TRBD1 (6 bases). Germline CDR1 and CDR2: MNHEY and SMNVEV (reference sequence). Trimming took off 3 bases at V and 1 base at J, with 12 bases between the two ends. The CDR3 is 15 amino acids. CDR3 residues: CASSFARDTQETQYF. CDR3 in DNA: TGTGCCAGCAGTTTCGCCCGGGACACCCAAGAGACCCAGTACTTC.

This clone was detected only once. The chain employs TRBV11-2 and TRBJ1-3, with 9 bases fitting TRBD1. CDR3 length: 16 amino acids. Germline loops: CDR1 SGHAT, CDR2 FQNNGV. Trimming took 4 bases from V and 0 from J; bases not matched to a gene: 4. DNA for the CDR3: TGTGCCAGCAGCTGGACAGGGGTCAACTCTGGAAACACCATATATTTT. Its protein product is CASSWTGVNSGNTIYF. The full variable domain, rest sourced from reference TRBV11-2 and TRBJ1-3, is EAGVAQSPRYKIIEKRQSVAFWCNPISGHATLYWYQQILGQGPKLLIQFQNNGVVDDSQLPKDRFSAERLKGVDSTLKIQPAKLEDSAVYLCASSWTGVNSGNTIYFGEGSWLTVV.

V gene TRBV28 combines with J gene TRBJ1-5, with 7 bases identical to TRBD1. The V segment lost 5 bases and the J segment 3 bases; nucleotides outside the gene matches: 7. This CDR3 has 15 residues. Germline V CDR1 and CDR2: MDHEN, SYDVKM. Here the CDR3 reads CASSPDRFFNQPQHF. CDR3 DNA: TGTGCCAGCAGTCCGGACAGGTTTTTCAATCAGCCCCAGCATTTT.

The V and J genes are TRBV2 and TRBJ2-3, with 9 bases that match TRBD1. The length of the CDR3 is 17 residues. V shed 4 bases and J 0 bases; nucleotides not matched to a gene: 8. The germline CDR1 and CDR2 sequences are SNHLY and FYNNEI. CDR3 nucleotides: TGTGCCAGCAGTGTTTTACAGGGGGCCGTGAGCACAGATACGCAGTATTTT. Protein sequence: CASSVLQGAVSTDTQYF.

CDR3 coding DNA: TGCGCCAGCAGCCAAGATCTAGCGACTACCTCCTACGAGCAGTACTTC. Its protein product is CASSQDLATTSYEQYF. The chain recombines TRBV4-1 with TRBJ2-7, with D perhaps TRBD2 (6 bases). Germline assignment: CDR1 MGHRA and CDR2 YSYEKL. The length of the CDR3 is 16 residues. The V end was cut by 0 bases, the J end by 0 bases, with 12 bases between.

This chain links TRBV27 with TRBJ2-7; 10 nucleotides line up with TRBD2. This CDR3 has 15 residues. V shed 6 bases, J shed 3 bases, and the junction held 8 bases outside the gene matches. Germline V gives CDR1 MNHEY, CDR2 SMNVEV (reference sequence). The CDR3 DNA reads TGTGCCAGCAGCCAGGGACTAGCGCCACTCTACGAGCAGTACTTC. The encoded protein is CASSQGLAPLYEQYF.

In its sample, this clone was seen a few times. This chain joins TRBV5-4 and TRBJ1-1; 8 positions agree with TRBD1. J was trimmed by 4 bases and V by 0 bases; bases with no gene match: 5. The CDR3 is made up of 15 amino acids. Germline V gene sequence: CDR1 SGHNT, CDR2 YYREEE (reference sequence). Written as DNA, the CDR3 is TGTGCCAGCAGCTTGGGGACAGGGTCGGGCACTGAAGCTTTCTTT. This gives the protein CASSLGTGSGTEAFF. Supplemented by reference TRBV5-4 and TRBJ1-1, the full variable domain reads ETGVTQSPTHLIKTRGQQVTLRCSSQSGHNTVSWYQQALGQGPQFIFQYYREEENGRGNFPPRFSGLQFPNYSSELNVNALELDDSALYLCASSLGTGSGTEAFFGQGTRLTVV.

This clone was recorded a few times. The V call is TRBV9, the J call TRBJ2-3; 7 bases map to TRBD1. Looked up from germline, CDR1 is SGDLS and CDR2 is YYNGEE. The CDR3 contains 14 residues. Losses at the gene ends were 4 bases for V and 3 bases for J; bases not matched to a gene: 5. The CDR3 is CASSSQDRTDTQYF. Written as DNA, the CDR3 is TGTGCCAGCAGCTCCCAGGACAGGACAGATACGCAGTATTTT.

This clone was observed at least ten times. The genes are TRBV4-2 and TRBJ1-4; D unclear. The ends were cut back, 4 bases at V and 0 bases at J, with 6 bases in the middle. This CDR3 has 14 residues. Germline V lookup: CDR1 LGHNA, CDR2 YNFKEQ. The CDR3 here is CASSPLTTNEKLFF. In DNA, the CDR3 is TGTGCCAGCAGCCCCCTAACAACTAATGAAAAACTGTTTTTT.

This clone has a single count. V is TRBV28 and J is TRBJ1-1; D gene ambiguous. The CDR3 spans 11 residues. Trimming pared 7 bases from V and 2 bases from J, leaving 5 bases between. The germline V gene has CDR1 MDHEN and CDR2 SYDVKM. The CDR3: CASTSNTEAFF. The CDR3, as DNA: TGTGCCAGCACCTCCAACACTGAAGCTTTCTTT.

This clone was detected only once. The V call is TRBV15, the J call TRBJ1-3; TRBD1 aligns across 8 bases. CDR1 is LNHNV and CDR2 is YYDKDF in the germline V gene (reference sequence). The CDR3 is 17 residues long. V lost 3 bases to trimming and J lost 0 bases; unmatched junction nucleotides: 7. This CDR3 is CATSRRRTGSSGNTIYF. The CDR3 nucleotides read TGTGCCACCAGCAGGCGAAGGACAGGGAGCTCTGGAAACACCATATATTTT.

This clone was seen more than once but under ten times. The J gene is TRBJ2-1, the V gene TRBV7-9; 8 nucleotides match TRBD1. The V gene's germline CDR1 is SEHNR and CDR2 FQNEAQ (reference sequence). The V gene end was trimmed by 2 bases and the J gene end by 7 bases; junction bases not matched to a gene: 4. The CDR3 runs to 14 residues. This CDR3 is CASSLQGARNEQFF. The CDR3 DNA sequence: TGTGCCAGCAGCTTACAGGGGGCGCGTAATGAGCAGTTCTTC.

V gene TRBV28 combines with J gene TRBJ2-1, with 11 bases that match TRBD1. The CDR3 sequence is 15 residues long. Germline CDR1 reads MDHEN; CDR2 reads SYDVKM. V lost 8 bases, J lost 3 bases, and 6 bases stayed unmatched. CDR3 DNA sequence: TGTGCCAGCCGCTCCGGGACAGGGGGCTACAATGAGCAGTTCTTC. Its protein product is CASRSGTGGYNEQFF.

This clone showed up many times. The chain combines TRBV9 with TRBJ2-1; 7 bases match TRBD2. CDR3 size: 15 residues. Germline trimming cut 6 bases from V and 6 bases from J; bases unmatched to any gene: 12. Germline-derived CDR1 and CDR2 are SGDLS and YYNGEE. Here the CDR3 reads CASNTPGLGGNEQFF. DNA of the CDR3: TGTGCCAGCAACACACCCGGACTAGGTGGCAATGAGCAGTTCTTC.

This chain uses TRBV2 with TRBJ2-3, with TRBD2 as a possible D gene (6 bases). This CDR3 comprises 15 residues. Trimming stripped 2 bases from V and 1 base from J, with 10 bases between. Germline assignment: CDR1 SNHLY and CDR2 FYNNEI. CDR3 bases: TGTGCCAGCAGTGAAATCGGGAGTGGCACAGATACGCAGTATTTT. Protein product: CASSEIGSGTDTQYF.

Here the CDR3 reads CASSLARGVGTDTQYF. Here the CDR3 DNA reads TGCGCCAGCAGCTTGGCCCGGGGAGTGGGCACAGATACGCAGTATTTT. J is TRBJ2-3 and V is TRBV5-1, with D perhaps TRBD2 (5 bases). CDR3 length: 16 residues. The V gene lost 0 bases and the J gene lost 1 base, with 12 bases spanning the gap. Germline CDR1 and CDR2: SGHRS and YFSETQ.

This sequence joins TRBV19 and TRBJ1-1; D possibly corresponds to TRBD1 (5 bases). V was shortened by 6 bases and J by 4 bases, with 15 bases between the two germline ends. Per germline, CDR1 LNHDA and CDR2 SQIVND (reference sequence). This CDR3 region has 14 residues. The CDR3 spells CASRTDSYGTEAFF. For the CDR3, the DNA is TGTGCCAGTAGGACCGACAGCTACGGCACTGAAGCTTTCTTT.

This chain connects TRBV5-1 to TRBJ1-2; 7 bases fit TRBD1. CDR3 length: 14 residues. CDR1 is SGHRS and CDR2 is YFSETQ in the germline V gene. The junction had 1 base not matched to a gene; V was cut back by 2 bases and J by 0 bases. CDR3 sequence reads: CASSFGTANYGYTF. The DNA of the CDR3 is TGCGCCAGCAGCTTCGGGACAGCTAACTATGGCTACACCTTC.

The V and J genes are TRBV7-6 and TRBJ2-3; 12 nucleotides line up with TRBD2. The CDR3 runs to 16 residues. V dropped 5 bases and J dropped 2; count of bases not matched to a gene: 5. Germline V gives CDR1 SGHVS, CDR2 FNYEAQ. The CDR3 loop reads CASSPRTSGITDTQYF. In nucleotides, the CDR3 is TGTGCCAGCAGCCCCAGGACTAGCGGGATCACAGATACGCAGTATTTT.

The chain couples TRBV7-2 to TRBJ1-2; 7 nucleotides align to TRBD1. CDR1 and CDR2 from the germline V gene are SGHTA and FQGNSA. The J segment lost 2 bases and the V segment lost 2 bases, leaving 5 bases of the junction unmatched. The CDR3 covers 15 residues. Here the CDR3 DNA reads TGTGCCAGCAGCTTAACCGGGACAGTCAACTATGGCTACACCTTC. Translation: CASSLTGTVNYGYTF.

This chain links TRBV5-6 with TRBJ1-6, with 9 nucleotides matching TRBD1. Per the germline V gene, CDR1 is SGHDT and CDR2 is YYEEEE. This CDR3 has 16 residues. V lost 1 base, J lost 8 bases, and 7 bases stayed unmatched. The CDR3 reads CASSLMDRGSYSPLHF. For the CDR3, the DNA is TGTGCCAGCAGCTTGATGGACAGGGGCAGTTATTCACCCCTCCACTTT.

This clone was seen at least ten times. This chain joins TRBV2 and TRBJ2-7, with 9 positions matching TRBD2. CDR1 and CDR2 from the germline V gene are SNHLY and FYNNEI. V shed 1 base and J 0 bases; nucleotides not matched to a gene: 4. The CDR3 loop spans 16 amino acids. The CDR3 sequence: CASSEGGSGSSYEQYF. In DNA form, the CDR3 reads TGTGCCAGCAGTGAAGGCGGTAGCGGGAGCTCCTACGAGCAGTACTTC.

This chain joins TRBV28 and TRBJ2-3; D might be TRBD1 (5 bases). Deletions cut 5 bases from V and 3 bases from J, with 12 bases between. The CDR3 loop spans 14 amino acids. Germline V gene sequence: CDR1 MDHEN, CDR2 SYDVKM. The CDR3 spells CASSIRGMTDTQYF. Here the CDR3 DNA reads TGTGCCAGCAGTATAAGGGGCATGACAGATACGCAGTATTTT.

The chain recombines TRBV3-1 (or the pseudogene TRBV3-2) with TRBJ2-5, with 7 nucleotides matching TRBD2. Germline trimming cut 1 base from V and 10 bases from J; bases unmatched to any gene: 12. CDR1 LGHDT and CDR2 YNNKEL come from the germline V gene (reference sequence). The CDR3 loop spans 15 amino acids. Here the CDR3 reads CASSQAITGAGDQYF. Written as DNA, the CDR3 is TGTGCCAGCAGCCAAGCGATCACAGGCGCGGGGGACCAGTACTTC.

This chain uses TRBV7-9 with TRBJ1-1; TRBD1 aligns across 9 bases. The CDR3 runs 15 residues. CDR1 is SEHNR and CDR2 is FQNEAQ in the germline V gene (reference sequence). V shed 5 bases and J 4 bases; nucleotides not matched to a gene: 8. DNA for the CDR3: TGTGCCAGCAGCGAGGGGACAGGGAAGTTCACTGAAGCTTTCTTT. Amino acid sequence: CASSEGTGKFTEAFF.

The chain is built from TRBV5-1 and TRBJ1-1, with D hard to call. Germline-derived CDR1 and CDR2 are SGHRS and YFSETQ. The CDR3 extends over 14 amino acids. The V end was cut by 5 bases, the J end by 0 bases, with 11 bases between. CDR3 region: CASRPGRMNTEAFF. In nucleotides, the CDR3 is TGCGCCAGCAGACCAGGTCGAATGAACACTGAAGCTTTCTTT.

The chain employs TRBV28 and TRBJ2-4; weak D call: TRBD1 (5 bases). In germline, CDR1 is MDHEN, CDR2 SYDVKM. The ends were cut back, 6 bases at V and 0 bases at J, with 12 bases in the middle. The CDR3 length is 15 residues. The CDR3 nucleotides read TGTGCCAGCAGCCATTTCAGGGTAGCCAAAAACATTCAGTACTTC. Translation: CASSHFRVAKNIQYF.